The 6 T cell receptor beta chains listed next were all sequenced from one sample in a study of T cell responses to AZD1222 COVID-19 vaccine. The data were produced by immunoSEQ multiplex PCR, yet TCRdb's version contains in-frame clones alone and is incomplete. The sample has about 55,000 clones; roughly nine tenths are singletons. The sequencing used peripheral blood, collected on day 0 of AZD1222 vaccination. All receptors come from an adult in good health.

The V call is TRBV7-3, the J call TRBJ1-1; D is possibly TRBD1 (5 bases). With 5 bases removed from V and 1 base from J, the gap between germline ends came to 8 bases. Germline assignment: CDR1 SGHTA and CDR2 FQGTGA. CDR3 length: 13 residues. The CDR3 protein is CASSDGGNTEAFF. In nucleotides, the CDR3 is TGTGCCAGCAGCGACGGGGGGAACACTGAAGCTTTCTTT.

The genes are TRBV5-1 and TRBJ2-7, with 11 bases matching TRBD2. V shed 0 bases, J shed 4 bases, and the junction held 3 bases outside the gene matches. The CDR3 consists of 15 residues. Germline V lookup: CDR1 SGHRS, CDR2 YFSETQ. DNA of the CDR3: TGCGCCAGCAGCTTGGGAGGGACTAGCGGATACGAGCAGTACTTC. Its translation is CASSLGGTSGYEQYF.

The chain recombines TRBV12-5 with TRBJ2-2; D uncertain. CDR3 length equals 12 residues. V was shortened by 6 bases and J by 6 bases, with 8 bases between the two germline ends. The germline V gene encodes CDR1 LGHNT and CDR2 FRNRAP. As DNA, the CDR3 is TGTGCTAGTGGCCTATGGTCCGGGGAGCTGTTTTTT. Protein sequence: CASGLWSGELFF.

The chain is built from TRBV30 and TRBJ1-1; TRBD1 matches at 9 bases. CDR3 size: 13 residues. Germline values: CDR1 GTSNPN, CDR2 SVGIG (reference sequence). Germline trimming cut 3 bases from V and 11 bases from J; bases unmatched to any gene: 10. The CDR3 reads CAWRRDRGNWAFF. CDR3 coding DNA: TGTGCCTGGAGGCGAGACAGGGGGAATTGGGCTTTCTTT.

The sample holds a few counts of this clone. The gene calls are TRBV27 and TRBJ2-1; 10 positions agree with TRBD2. This CDR3 is built from 17 residues. Germline CDR1 MNHEY, CDR2 SMNVEV (reference sequence). The junction had 10 bases not matched to a gene; V was cut back by 6 bases and J by 2 bases. Here the CDR3 reads CASRDPSGSLTYNEQFF. The CDR3 bases are TGTGCCAGCAGGGACCCTAGCGGGAGTCTTACCTACAATGAGCAGTTCTTC.

A note on this clone: It is likely a read error, because the conserved phenylalanine at the end of the CDR3 is missing. The limits of the CDR3 on the DNA are not certain, so only TCRdb's listed CDR3 is given. The CDR3 here is CSVVFSVPVG. The chain combines TRBV29-1 with TRBJ2-7; the table's D call of TRBD1 was not tested on the DNA. The CDR3 numbers 10 amino acids, ends counted. Germline assignment: CDR1 SQVTM and CDR2 ANQGSEA.